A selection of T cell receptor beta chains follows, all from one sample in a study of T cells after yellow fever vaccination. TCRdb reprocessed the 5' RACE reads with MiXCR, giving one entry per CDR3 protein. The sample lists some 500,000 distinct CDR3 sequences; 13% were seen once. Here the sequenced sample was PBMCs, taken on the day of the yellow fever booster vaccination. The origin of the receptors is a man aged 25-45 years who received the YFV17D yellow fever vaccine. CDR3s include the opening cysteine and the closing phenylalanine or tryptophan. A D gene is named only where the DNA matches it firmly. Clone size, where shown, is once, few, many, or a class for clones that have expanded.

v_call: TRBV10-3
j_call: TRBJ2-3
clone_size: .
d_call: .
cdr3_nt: TGTGCCATCAGTGAGTCGCTGACAGATACGCAGTATTTT
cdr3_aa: CAISESLTDTQYF

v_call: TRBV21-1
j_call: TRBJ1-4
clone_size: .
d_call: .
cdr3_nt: TGTGCCAACCTTGACTGCTGGGGGTGGAAACTGTTTTTT
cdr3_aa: CANLDCWGWKLFF

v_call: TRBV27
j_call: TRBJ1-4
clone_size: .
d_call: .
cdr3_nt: TGTGCCAGCAGTTTGTACTCCCAGGGGATTAATGAAAAACTGTTTTTT
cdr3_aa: CASSLYSQGINEKLFF

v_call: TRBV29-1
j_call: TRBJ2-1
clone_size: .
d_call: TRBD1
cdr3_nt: TGCAGCGGTGGGACAGGGGGCTTAAATGAGCAGTTCTTC
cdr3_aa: CSGGTGGLNEQFF

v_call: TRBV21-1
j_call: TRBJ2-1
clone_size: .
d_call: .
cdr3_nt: TGTGCCAGCAGCAAAGTTCCCCAGGGGGGGTACAATGAGCAGTTCTTC
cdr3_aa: CASSKVPQGGYNEQFF

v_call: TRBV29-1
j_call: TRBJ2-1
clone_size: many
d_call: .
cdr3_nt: TGCAGCGTTGAACGCCTGAATGAGCAGTTCTTC
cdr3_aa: CSVERLNEQFF

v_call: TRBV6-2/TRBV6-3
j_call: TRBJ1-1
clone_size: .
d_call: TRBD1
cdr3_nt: TGTGCCAGCAGGGGAGAGGACAGGGCGGCTTTCTTT
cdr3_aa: CASRGEDRAAFF

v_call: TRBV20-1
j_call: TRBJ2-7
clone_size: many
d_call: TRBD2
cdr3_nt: TGCAGTGCTAGAGCAGGTCAAGCGGGAGGTTTCTCCTACGAGCAGTACTTC
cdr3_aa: CSARAGQAGGFSYEQYF

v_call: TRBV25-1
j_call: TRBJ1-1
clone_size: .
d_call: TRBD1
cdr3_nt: TGTGCCAGCAGTGGGACAGGGGTGTACACTGAAGCTTTCTTT
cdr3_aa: CASSGTGVYTEAFF

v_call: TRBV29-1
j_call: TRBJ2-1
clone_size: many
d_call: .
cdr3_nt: TGCAGCGCCTCCAAAGGACTCTACAATGAGCAGTTCTTC
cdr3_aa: CSASKGLYNEQFF

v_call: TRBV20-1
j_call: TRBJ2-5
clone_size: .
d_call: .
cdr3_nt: TGCAGTGCTAGTAAGGGTGGGGAGACCCAGTACTTC
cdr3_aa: CSASKGGETQYF

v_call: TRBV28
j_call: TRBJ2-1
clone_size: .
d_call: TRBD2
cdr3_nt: TGTGCCAGCAGCCAAGCTCTAGCGGGGTCCTACAATGAGCAGTTCTTC
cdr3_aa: CASSQALAGSYNEQFF

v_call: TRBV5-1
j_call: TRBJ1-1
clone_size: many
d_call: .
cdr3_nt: TGCGCCAGCAGCTTGAGGACTGACACTGAAGCTTTCTTT
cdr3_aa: CASSLRTDTEAFF

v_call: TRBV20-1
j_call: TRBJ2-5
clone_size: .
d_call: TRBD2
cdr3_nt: TGCAGTGCTCCCGGGACTAGCGGGAGAGGGACGGAAGAGACCCAGTACTTC
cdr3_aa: CSAPGTSGRGTEETQYF

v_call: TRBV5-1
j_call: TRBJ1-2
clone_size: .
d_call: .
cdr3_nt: TGCGCCAGCAGCTTGGGCGAAGGGCAGACGAGATATTATGGCTACACCTTC
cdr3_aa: CASSLGEGQTRYYGYTF

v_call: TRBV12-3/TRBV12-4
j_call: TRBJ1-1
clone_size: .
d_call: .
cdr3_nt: TGTGCCAGCAGCCCCGGTAGGGTTCGGGCTTTCTTT
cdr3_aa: CASSPGRVRAFF

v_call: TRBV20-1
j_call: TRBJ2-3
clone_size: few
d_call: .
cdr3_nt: TGCAGTGCTAGAGATCGGGGAGATACGCAGTATTTT
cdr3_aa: CSARDRGDTQYF

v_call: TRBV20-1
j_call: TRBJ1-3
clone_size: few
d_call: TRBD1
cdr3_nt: TGCAGTGCTAGAGAGACAGGGAAGGTCGGAAACACCATATATTTT
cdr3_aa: CSARETGKVGNTIYF

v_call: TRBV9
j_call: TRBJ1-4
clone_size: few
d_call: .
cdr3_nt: TGTGCCAGCAGCGTAGGTCCCAGGGCTAATGAAAAACTGTTTTTT
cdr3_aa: CASSVGPRANEKLFF

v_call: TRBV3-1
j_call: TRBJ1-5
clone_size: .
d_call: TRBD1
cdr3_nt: TGTGCCAGCAGTTTCGGACAGGTCCCGGGGCCCCAGCATTTT
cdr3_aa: CASSFGQVPGPQHF

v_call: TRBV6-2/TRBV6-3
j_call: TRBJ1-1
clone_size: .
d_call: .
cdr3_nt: TGTGCCAGCAGTTTAACGGACAACACTGAAGCTTTCTTT
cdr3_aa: CASSLTDNTEAFF

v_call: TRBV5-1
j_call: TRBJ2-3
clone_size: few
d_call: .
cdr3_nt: TGCGCCAGCAGCTTGGGAGCGGGCCTCACAGATACGCAGTATTTT
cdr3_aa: CASSLGAGLTDTQYF

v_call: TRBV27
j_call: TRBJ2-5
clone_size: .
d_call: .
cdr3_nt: TGTGCCAGCAGTCCCGGGAGAACGTACCAAGAGACCCAGTACTTC
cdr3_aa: CASSPGRTYQETQYF

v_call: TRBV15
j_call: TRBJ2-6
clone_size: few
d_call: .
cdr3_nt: TGTGCCACCAGCGTCCGCCTGGGGGGCTCCGGGGCCAACGTCCTGACTTTC
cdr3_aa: CATSVRLGGSGANVLTF

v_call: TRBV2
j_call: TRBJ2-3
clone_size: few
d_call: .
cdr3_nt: TGTGCCAGCAGTGGGGTCTCTAGCACAGATACGCAGTATTTT
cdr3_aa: CASSGVSSTDTQYF

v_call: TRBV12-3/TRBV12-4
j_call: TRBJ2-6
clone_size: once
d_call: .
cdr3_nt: TGTGCCAGCAGACTGAGGGGGGCCAACGTCCTGACTTTC
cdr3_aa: CASRLRGANVLTF

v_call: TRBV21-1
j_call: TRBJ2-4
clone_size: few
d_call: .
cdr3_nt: TGTGCCAGAAAGGGACTAGCCTTCGCCAAAAACATTCAGTACTTC
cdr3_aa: CARKGLAFAKNIQYF

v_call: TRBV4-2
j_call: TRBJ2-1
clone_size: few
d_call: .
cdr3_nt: TGTGCCAGCAGCTCCCCGGGAATTAGCGGTAACTACAATGAGCAGTTCTTC
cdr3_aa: CASSSPGISGNYNEQFF

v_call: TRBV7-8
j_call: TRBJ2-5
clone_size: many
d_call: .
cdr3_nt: TGTGCCAGCAGCTTAGGGCAGGGCGGACGGGAGACCCAGTACTTC
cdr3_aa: CASSLGQGGRETQYF

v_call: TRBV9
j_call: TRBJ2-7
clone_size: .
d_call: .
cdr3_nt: TGTGCCAGCAGCGTAGCTACCGCCTACGAGCAGTACTTC
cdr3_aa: CASSVATAYEQYF

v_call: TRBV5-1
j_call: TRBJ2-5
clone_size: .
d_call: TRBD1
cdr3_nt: TGCGCCAGCAGCGAGATTCCACAGGGGCCTGGGGAGACCCAGTACTTC
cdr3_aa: CASSEIPQGPGETQYF

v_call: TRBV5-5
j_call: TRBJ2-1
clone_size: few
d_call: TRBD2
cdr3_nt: TGTGCCAGCAGCTTGGGGACTAGCGGAGACTACAATGAGCAGTTCTTC
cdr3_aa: CASSLGTSGDYNEQFF

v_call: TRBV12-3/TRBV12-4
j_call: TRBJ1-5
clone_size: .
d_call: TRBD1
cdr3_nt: TGTGCCAGCACCCCGACAGGGAACAATCAGCCCCAGCATTTT
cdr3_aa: CASTPTGNNQPQHF

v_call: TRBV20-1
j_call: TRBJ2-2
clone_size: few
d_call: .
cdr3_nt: TGCAGTGCTAGACAACCCGGGACAAACACCGGGGAGCTGTTTTTT
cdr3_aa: CSARQPGTNTGELFF

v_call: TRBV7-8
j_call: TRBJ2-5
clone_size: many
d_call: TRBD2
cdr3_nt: TGTGCCAGCAGCTTAGACTCCAGGACTAGCGGGAGACGCGAGACCCAGTACTTC
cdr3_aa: CASSLDSRTSGRRETQYF

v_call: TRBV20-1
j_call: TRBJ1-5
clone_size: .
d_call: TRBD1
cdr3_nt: TGCAGTGCTAGAGATCCCTTGGGGACAGGGTGGAATCAGCCCCAGCATTTT
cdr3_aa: CSARDPLGTGWNQPQHF

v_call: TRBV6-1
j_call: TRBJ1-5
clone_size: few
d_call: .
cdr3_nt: TGTGCCAGCAGCTCAGGATATAGCAATCAGCCCCAGCATTTT
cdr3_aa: CASSSGYSNQPQHF